This T cell receptor (beta chain) was retrieved from a study of CD8 T cells in ankylosing spondylitis. Overall study findings and caveats: Before this, some motif variants had been reported in reactive arthritis synovial fluid and blood. Significantly higher representation of disease-linked clones was reported for matched ankylosing spondylitis synovial fluid.

This CDR3 contains 13 residues. V was shortened by 0 bases and J by 8 bases, with 8 bases between the two germline ends. Germline values: CDR1 SGHNT, CDR2 YYREEE (reference sequence). Notes on this clonotype: Its antigen is as yet unknown.

Scientists made TCR beta libraries using quantitative 5'-RACE with molecular barcodes. From the 5' RACE reads, TCRdb called clonotypes with MiXCR, one entry per CDR3 protein. This table holds 100,000 to 150,000 distinct CDR3 sequences, roughly 15% found once. Sample: blood, either unsorted or a sorted T cell fraction (not recorded which). V is TRBV5-4 and J is TRBJ2-2; D ambiguous. The clonotype was recovered from a female donor with ankylosing spondylitis or in good health (not recorded which). The chain's CDR3 is CASSLDSGGELFF. DNA for the CDR3: TGTGCCAGCAGCTTGGATAGTGGAGGGGAGCTGTTTTTT.